A selection of T cell receptor beta chains follows, all from one sample in a study of T cell responses to AZD1222 COVID-19 vaccine. Sequencing used immunoSEQ multiplex PCR; TCRdb keeps in-frame clones, though not all of them. The sample holds tens of thousands of clones, roughly 93% seen once. The source material was peripheral blood, sampled on day 0 of AZD1222 vaccination. These receptors were taken from an adult in good health. The conserved cysteine and the conserved F or W are not part of the CDR3 here. Not all rows give a size; the values are once, few, many and, for expanded clones, a class.

clone_size v_call cdr3_aa
few TRBV5-4 ASSPDRGRNEQY
. TRBV5-4 ASSRGTSNYGYT
few TRBV3-1/TRBV3-2 ASSQVLATNEKLF
. TRBV6-2/TRBV6-3 ASSYVGANSPLH
. TRBV6-5 ASRPTGASNQPQH
. TRBV7-3 ASSSTGTGELF
. TRBV6-5 ASSYSGTVSGNTIY
once TRBV3-1/TRBV3-2 ASSPAQGRPLYEQY
. TRBV18 ASSPPLLAGAISAGTQY
. TRBV5-6 ASSLQLYEQY
. TRBV6-5 ASSYEGETQY
. TRBV7-2 ASSLGGHRNTEAF
. TRBV12-3/TRBV12-4 ASVASGGQY
. TRBV6-5 ASSYRVNSNQPQH
. TRBV5-6 ASRLSSYEQY
few TRBV2 ASMRGYEQY
. TRBV5-1 ASSFSLSGANVLT
. TRBV6-5 ASTKTGGAYEQY
. TRBV28 ASSFNMVNQPQH
. TRBV2 ASTFLDGGNTIY
. TRBV7-2 ASSVQGDNSPLH
. TRBV12-3/TRBV12-4 ASSFSRGTEAF
. TRBV7-9 ASSLALGERDEQY
. TRBV7-3 ASSLVGGETQY
. TRBV3-1/TRBV3-2 ASSQDLGRGSVTGELF
. TRBV3-1/TRBV3-2 ASSQGTDLRSGNTIY
. TRBV7-3 ASSFGRLQEQF
. TRBV14 ASSHLRGANYGYT
. TRBV9 ASSGAPGGGRGETQY
once TRBV6-5 ASEPGQGYEQY
. TRBV12-5 ASGLGEGGSYNEQF
. TRBV29-1 SVVGLGAVYEQY
. TRBV4-1 ASSQESAGRGYEQY
. TRBV4-1 ASSQVQEGPQH
few TRBV3-1/TRBV3-2 ASSQDLASPSRGTSYEQY
. TRBV10-3 AIRMRQAANYGYT
once TRBV10-3 AINDRGSPLH